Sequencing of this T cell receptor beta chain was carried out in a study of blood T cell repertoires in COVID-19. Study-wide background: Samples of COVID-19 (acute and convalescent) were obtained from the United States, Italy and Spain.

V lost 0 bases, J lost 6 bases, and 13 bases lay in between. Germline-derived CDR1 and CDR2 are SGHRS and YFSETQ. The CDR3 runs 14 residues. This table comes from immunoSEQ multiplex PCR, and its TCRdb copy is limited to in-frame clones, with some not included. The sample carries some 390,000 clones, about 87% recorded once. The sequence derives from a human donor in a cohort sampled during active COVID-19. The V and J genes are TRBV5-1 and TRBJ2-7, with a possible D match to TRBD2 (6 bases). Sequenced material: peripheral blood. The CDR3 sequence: CASSLVQEEGEQYF. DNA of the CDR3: TGCGCCAGCAGCTTGGTTCAAGAGGAGGGCGAGCAGTACTTC. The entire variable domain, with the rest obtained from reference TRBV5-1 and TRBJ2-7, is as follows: KAGVTQTPRYLIKTRGQQVTLSCSPISGHRSVSWYQQTPGQGLQFLFEYFSETQRNKGNFPGRFSGRQFSNSRSEMNVSTLELGDSALYLCASSLVQEEGEQYFGPGTRLTVT.